This TCR beta chain was sequenced during a study of T cell changes during pregnancy in multiple sclerosis. The method was immunoSEQ multiplex PCR; TCRdb's version includes in-frame clones alone and lacks a portion of them. The sample has approximately 130,000 clones; about 94% are singletons. CDR3 length equals 15 residues. Germline CDR1 reads LNHDA; CDR2 reads SQIVND (reference sequence). Germline trimming cut 7 bases from V and 1 base from J; bases unmatched to any gene: 7. The sequencing used peripheral blood, collected before pregnancy. The TCR sequence derives from a female donor with multiple sclerosis, enrolled in a pregnancy study. The chain has TRBV19 and TRBJ2-3, with 8 positions matching TRBD2. CDR3 residues: CASMDGGAGTDTQYF. The CDR3 region has the DNA TGTGCCAGTATGGACGGGGGGGCTGGCACAGATACGCAGTATTTT.